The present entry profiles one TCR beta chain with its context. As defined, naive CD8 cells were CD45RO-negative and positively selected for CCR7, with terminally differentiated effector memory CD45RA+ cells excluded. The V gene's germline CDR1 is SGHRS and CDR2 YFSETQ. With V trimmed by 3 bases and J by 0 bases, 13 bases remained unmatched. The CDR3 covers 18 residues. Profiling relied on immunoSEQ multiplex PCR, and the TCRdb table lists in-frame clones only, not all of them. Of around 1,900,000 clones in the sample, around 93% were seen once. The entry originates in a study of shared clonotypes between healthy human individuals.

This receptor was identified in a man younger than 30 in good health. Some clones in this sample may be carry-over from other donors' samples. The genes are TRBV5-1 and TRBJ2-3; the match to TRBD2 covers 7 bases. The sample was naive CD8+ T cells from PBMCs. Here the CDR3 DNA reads TGCGCCAGCAGCTCTCCTGGGAACGGGAGGTCTAGCACAGATACGCAGTATTTT. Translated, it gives CASSSPGNGRSSTDTQYF.